What follows is one T cell receptor (beta chain) and its context. Its antigen remains unidentified. These data are taken from a study of shared clonotypes between healthy human individuals. Sequencing used immunoSEQ multiplex PCR; TCRdb keeps in-frame clones, though not all of them. This table has about 2,500,000 clones, around 94% appearing once. General study findings and limits: Naive subsets tended to show greater estimated richness than memory subsets.

Input material: naive CD4+ T cells sorted from blood. Subset: CD45RA+ positively selected. The receptor was isolated from a man between 18 and 35 years old in good health.

The CDR3 DNA reads TGTGCCAGCAGCGTGACCGGGAACAGGGGCTCCTACAATGAGCAGTTCTTC. Translating gives CASSVTGNRGSYNEQFF. The chain has TRBV9 and TRBJ2-1; 7 bases match TRBD1. This CDR3 spans 17 amino acids. The V segment lost 2 bases and the J segment 0 bases; nucleotides outside the gene matches: 8. Germline CDR1 is SGDLS and CDR2 is YYNGEE.